Here is one TCR beta chain with its context. Its antigen is not identified. The data stem from a study of cytomegalovirus exposure and HLA in healthy donors. Study-level points and caveats: The classifier reportedly diagnosed cytomegalovirus status with high sensitivity and specificity.

The method was immunoSEQ multiplex PCR; TCRdb's version includes in-frame clones alone and lacks a portion of them. The profile shows 110,000 or so clones, around 88% of them singletons. Sample: PBMCs. The clonotype comes from a man between 18 and 29 years old in good health and CMV-seronegative.

CDR3 in amino acids: CASSLPGTGYEKLFF. In nucleotides, the CDR3 is TGTGCCAGCAGCCTTCCGGGGACAGGGTACGAAAAACTGTTTTTT. This chain joins TRBV5-6 and TRBJ1-4; TRBD1 agrees at 9 bases. The CDR3 spans 15 residues. Germline V CDR1 and CDR2: SGHDT, YYEEEE. V gave up 4 bases and J gave up 8 bases; unmatched junction bases: 9.